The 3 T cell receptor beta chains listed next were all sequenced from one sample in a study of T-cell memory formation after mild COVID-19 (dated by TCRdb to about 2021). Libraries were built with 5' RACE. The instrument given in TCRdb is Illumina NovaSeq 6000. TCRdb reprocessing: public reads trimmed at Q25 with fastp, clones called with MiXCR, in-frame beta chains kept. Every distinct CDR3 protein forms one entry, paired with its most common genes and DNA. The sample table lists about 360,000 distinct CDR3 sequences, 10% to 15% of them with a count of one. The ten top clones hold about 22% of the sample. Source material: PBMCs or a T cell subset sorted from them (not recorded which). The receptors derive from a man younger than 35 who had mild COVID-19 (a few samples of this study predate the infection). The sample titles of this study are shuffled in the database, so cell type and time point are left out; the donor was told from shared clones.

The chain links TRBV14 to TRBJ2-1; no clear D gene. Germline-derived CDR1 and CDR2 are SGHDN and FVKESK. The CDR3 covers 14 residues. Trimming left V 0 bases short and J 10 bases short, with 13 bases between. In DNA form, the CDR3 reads TGTGCCAGCAGCCAAGATTCGATGGGTTGGGAGCAGTTCTTC. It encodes CASSQDSMGWEQFF.

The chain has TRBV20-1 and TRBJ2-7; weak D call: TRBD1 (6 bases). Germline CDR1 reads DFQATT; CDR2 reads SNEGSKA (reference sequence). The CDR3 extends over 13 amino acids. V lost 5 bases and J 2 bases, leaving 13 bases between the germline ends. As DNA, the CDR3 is TGCAGTGCTGTCCGAAGGGACACCTACGAGCAGTACTTC. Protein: CSAVRRDTYEQYF.

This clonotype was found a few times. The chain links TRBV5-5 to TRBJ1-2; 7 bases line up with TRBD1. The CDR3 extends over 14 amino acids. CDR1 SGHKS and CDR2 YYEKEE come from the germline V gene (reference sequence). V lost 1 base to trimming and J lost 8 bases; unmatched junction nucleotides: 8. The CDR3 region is CASSLRQGLGGYTF. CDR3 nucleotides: TGTGCCAGCAGCTTGCGACAGGGTCTGGGAGGCTACACCTTC. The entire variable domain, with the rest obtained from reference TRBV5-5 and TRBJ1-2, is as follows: DAGVTQSPTHLIKTRGQQVTLRCSPISGHKSVSWYQQVLGQGPQFIFQYYEKEERGRGNFPDRFSARQFPNYSSELNVNALLLGDSALYLCASSLRQGLGGYTFGSGTRLTVV.